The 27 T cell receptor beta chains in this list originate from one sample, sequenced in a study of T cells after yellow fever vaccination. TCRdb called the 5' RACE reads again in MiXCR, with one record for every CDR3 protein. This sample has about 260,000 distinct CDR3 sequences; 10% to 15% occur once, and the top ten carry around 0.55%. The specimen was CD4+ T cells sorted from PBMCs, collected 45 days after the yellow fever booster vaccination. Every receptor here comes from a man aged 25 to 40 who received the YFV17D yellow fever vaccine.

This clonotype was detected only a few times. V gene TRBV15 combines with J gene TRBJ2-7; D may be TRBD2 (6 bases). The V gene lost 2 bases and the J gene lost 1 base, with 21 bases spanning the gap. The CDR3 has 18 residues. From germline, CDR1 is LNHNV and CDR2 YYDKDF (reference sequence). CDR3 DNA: TGTGCCACCAGCAGACCTGCCCAACTAGCCCAAGCGTCCTACGAGCAGTACTTC. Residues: CATSRPAQLAQASYEQYF.

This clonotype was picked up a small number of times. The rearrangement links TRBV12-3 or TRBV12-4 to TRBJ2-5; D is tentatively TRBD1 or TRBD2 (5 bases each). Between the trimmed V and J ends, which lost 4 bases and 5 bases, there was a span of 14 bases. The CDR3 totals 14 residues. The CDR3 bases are TGTGCCAGCAGTTGGGAACGGGGCCGGGAGACCCAGTACTTC. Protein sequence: CASSWERGRETQYF.

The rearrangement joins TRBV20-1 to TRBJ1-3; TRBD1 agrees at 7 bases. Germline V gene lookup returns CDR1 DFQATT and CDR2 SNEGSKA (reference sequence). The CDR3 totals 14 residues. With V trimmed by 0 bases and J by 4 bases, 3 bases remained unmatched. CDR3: CSARDRTGGNTIYF. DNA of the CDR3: TGCAGTGCTAGAGATCGGACAGGCGGAAACACCATATATTTT.

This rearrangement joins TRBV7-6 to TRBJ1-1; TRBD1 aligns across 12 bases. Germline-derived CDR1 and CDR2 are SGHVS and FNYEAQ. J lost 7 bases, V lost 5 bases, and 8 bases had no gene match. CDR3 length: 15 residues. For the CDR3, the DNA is TGTGCCAGCAGCCAAAGGGACAGGGGGCACCGTGAAGCTTTCTTT. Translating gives CASSQRDRGHREAFF.

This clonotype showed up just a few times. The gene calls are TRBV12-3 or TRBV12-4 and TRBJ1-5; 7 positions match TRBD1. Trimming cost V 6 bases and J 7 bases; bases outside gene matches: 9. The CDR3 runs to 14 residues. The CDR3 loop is CASRRQGGIQPQHF. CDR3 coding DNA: TGTGCCAGCAGACGACAGGGAGGGATCCAGCCCCAGCATTTT.

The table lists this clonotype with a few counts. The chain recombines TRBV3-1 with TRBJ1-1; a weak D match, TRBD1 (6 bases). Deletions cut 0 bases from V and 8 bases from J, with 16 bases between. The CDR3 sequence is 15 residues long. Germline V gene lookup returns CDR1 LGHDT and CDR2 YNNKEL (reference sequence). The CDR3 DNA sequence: TGTGCCAGCAGCCAAGAAGGGCCCTCGGACAGAGAAGCTTTCTTT. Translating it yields CASSQEGPSDREAFF.

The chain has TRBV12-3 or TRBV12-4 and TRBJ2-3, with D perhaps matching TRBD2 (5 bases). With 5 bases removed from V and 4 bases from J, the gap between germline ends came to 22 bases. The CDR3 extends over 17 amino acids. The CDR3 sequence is CASSGPLGWLAPDTQYF. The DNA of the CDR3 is TGTGCCAGCAGTGGCCCTTTGGGTTGGCTAGCTCCAGATACGCAGTATTTT.

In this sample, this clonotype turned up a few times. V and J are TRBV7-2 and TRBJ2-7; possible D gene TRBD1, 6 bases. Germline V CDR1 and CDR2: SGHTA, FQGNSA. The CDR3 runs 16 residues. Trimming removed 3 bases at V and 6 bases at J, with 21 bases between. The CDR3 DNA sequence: TGTGCCAGCAGCTTGAGCCCCCCGGGCAGGGGATTCGAGCAGTACTTC. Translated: CASSLSPPGRGFEQYF.

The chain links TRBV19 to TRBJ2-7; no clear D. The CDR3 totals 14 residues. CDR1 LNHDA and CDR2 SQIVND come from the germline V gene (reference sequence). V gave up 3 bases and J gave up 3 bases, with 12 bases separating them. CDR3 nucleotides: TGTGCCAGTAGTATGAGTCGGGCCTACTACGAGCAGTACTTC. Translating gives CASSMSRAYYEQYF.

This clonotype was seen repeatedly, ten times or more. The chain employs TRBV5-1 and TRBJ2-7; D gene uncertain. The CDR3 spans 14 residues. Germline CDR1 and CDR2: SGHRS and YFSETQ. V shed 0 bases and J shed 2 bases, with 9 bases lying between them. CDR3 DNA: TGCGCCAGCAGCTTGGACGGCACCACCTACGAGCAGTACTTC. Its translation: CASSLDGTTYEQYF. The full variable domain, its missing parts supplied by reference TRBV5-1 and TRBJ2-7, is KAGVTQTPRYLIKTRGQQVTLSCSPISGHRSVSWYQQTPGQGLQFLFEYFSETQRNKGNFPGRFSGRQFSNSRSEMNVSTLELGDSALYLCASSLDGTTYEQYFGPGTRLTVT.

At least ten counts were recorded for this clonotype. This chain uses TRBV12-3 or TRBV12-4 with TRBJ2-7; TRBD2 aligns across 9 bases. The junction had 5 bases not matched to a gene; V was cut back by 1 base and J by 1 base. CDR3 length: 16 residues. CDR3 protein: CASSLGRREGSYEQYF. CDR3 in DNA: TGTGCCAGCAGTTTAGGTCGGCGGGAGGGATCCTACGAGCAGTACTTC.

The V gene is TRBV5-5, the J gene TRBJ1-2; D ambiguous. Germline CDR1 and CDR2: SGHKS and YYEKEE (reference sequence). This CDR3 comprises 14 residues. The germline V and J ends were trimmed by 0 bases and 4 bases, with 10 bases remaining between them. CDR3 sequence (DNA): TGTGCCAGCAGCTTGGCCCGAGACGTCTATGGCTACACCTTC. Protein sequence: CASSLARDVYGYTF.

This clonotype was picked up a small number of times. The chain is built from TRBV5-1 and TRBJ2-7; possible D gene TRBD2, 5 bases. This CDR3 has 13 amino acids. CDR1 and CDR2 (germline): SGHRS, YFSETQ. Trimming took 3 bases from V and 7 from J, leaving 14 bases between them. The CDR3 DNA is TGCGCCAGCAGCTCGTGGACGGGGAGTGAGCAGTACTTC. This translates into CASSSWTGSEQYF.

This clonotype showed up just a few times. DNA of the CDR3: TGTGCCAGCCGCGAAGGGGAGAGCACAGATACGCAGTATTTT. This codes for CASREGESTDTQYF. V usage is TRBV9 and J usage is TRBJ2-3; D tentatively fits TRBD1 or TRBD2 (5 bases each). Germline assignment: CDR1 SGDLS and CDR2 YYNGEE. Deletions cut 7 bases from V and 0 bases from J, with 12 bases between. CDR3 size: 14 residues.

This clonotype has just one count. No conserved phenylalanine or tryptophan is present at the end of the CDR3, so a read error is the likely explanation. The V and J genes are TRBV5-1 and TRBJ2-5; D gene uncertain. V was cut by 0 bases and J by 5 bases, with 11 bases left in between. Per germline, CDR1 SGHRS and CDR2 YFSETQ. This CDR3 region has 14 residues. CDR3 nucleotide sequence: TGCGCCAGCAGCTTGGGTGGACCCGGTGAGACCCAGTACTTA. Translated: CASSLGGPGETQYL.

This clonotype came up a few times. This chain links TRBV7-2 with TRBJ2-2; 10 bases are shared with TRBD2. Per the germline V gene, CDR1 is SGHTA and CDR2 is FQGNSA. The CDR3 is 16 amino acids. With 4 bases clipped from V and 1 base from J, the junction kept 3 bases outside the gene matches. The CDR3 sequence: CASSSGLAKNTGELFF. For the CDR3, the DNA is TGTGCCAGCAGCTCGGGACTAGCGAAGAACACCGGGGAGCTGTTTTTT.

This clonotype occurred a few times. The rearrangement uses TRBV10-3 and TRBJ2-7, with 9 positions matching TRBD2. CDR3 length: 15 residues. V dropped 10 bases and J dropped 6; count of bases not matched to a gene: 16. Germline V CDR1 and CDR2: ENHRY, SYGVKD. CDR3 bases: TGTGCCACCGGACTTAAAGCGGGAGGAGTAGGCGAGCAGTACTTC. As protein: CATGLKAGGVGEQYF.

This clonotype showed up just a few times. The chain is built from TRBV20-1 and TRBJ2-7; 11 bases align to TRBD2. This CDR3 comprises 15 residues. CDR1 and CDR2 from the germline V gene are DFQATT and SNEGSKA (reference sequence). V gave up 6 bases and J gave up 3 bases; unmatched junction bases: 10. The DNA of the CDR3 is TGCAGTGCCCGATTTCTAGCGGGAGGCCTCTACGAGCAGTACTTC. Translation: CSARFLAGGLYEQYF.

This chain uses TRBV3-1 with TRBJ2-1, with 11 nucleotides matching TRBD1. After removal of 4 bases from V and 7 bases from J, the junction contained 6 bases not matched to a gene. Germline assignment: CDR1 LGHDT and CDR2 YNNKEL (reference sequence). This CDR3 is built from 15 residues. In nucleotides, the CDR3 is TGTGCCAGCAGCCGTCCCGGGACAGGGGGGAATGAGCAGTTCTTC. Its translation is CASSRPGTGGNEQFF.

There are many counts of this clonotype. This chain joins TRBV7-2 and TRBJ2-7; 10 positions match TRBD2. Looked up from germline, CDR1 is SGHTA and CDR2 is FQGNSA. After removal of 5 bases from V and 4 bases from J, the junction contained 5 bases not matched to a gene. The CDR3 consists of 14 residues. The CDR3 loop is CASSPRTSGYEQYF. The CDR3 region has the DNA TGTGCCAGCAGCCCACGGACTAGCGGATACGAGCAGTACTTC.

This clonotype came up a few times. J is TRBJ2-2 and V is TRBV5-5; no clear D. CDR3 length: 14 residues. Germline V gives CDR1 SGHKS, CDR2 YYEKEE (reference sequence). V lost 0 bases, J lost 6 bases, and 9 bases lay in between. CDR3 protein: CASSLEPTAGELFF. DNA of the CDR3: TGTGCCAGCAGCTTGGAACCGACGGCCGGGGAGCTGTTTTTT.

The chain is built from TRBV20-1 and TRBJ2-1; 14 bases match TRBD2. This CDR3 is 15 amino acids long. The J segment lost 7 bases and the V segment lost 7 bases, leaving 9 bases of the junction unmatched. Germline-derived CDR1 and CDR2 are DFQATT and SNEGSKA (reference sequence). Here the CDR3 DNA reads TGCAGTGGGCGACTAGCGGGAGGGCCGAGGAATGAGCAGTTCTTC. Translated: CSGRLAGGPRNEQFF.

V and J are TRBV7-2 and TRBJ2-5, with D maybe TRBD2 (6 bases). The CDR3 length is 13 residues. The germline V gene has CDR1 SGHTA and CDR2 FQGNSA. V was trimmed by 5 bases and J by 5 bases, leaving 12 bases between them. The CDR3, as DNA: TGTGCCAGCAGCCCCGGGGGTTGGGAGACCCAGTACTTC. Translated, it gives CASSPGGWETQYF.

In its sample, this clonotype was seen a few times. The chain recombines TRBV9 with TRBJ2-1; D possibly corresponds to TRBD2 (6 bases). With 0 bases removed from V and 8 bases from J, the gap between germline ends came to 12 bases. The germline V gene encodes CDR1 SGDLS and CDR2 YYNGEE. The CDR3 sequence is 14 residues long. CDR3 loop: CASSVGGWGDEQFF. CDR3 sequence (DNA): TGTGCCAGCAGCGTAGGAGGTTGGGGGGATGAGCAGTTCTTC.

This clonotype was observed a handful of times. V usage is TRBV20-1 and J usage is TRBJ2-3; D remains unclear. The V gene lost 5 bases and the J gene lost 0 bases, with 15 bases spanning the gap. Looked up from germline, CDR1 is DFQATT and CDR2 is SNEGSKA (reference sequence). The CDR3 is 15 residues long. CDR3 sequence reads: CSAQLLKRSTDTQYF. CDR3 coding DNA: TGCAGTGCTCAGCTCCTTAAGAGGAGCACAGATACGCAGTATTTT.

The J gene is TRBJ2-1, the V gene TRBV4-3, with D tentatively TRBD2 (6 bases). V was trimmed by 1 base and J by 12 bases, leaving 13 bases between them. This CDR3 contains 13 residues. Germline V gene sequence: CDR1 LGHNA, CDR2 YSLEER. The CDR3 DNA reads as TGCGCCAGCAGCCAAGGGACCTGGGGAGGGCAGTTCTTC. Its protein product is CASSQGTWGGQFF.

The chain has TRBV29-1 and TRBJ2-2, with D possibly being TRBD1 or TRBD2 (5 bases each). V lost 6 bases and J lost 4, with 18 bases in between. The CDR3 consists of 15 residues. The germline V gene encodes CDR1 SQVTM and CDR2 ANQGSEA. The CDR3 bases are TGCAGCGTCGCGGGTGGGGACCTCGGCACCGGGGAGCTGTTTTTT. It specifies CSVAGGDLGTGELFF.